This T cell receptor beta chain was identified during a study of blood T cell repertoires in COVID-19. Study summary: Specimens from acute and convalescent COVID-19 originated in the United States, Italy and Spain. PBMCs, B-cell-depleted T cells, or T cells provided the cDNA or gDNA that made up the material.

The table came from immunoSEQ multiplex PCR; TCRdb's copy has only in-frame clones and leaves some out. The sample yields hundreds of thousands of clones, approximately 90% seen once. The specimen was peripheral blood. The sequence was collected from a woman between 25 and 40 years old with acute or convalescent COVID-19.

CDR3 sequence reads: CASSLYNRAGDTQYF. CDR3 nucleotide sequence: TGTGCCAGCAGTTTATATAACAGGGCCGGAGATACGCAGTATTTT. The genes are TRBV28 and TRBJ2-3; tentatively, D is TRBD1 (6 bases). CDR3 size: 15 residues. Trimming stripped 1 base from V and 5 bases from J, with 13 bases between. The germline V gene encodes CDR1 MDHEN and CDR2 SYDVKM.